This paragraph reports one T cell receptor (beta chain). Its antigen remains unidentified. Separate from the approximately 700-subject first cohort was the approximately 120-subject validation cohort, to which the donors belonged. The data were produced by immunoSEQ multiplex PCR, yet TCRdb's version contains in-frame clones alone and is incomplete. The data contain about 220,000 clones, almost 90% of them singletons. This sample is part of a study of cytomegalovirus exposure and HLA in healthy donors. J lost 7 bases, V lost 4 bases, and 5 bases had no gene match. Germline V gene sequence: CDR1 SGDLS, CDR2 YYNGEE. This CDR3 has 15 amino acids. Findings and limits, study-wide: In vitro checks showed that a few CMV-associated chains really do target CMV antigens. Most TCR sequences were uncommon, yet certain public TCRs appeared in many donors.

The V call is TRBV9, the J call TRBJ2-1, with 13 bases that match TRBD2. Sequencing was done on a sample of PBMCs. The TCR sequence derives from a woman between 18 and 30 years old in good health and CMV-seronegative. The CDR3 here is CASSPSGLAGNEQFF. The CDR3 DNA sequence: TGTGCCAGCAGCCCTTCGGGACTAGCGGGAAATGAGCAGTTCTTC.